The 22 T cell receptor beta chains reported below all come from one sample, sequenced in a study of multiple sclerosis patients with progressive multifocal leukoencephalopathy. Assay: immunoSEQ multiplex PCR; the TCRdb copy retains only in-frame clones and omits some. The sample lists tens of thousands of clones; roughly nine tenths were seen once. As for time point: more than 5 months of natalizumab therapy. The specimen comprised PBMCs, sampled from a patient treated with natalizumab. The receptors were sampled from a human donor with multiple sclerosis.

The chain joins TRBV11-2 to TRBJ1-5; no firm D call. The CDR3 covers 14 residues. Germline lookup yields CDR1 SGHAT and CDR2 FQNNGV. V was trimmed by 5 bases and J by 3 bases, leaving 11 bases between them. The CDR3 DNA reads TGTGCCAGCAGCGACTCGAAGTACAATCAGCCCCAGCATTTT. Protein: CASSDSKYNQPQHF.

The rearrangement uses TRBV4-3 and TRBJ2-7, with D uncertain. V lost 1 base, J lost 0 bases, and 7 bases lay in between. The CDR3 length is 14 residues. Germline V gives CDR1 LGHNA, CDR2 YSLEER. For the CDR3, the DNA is TGCGCCAGCAGCCAAGGTGCCTCCTCCTACGAGCAGTACTTC. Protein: CASSQGASSYEQYF.

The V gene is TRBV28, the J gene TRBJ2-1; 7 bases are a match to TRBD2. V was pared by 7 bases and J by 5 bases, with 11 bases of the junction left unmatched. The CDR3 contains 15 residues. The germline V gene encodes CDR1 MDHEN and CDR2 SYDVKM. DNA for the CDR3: TGTGCCAGCATCGATGGGAGGGGAACCCACAATGAGCAGTTCTTC. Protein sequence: CASIDGRGTHNEQFF.

CDR3 residues: CAWRHSGGAAEAFF. In DNA, the CDR3 is TGTGCCTGGAGACACTCAGGAGGTGCGGCTGAAGCTTTCTTT. The gene calls are TRBV30 and TRBJ1-1; D not resolved. Trimming shortened V by 3 bases and J by 6 bases, and 17 bases separated the two germline ends. The CDR3 covers 14 residues. Germline V gene data show CDR1 as GTSNPN and CDR2 as SVGIG (reference sequence).

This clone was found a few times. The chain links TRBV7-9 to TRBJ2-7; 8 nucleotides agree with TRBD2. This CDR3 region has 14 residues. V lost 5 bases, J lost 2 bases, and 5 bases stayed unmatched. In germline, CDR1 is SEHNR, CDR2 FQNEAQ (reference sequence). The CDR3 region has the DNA TGTGCCAGCAGCCAACCTAGCGGGCCCTACGAGCAGTACTTC. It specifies CASSQPSGPYEQYF. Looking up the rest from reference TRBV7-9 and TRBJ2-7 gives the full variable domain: DTGVSQNPRHKITKRGQNVTFRCDPISEHNRLYWYRQTLGQGPEFLTYFQNEAQLEKSRLLSDRFSAERPKGSFSTLEIQRTEQGDSAMYLCASSQPSGPYEQYFGPGTRLTVT.

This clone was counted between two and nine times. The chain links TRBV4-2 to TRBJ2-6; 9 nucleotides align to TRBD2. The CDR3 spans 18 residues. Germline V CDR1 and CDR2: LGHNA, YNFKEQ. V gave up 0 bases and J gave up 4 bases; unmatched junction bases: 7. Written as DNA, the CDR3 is TGTGCCAGCAGCCAAGAGGGGCGAGCGGGGGGAGGGGCCAACGTCCTGACTTTC. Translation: CASSQEGRAGGGANVLTF.

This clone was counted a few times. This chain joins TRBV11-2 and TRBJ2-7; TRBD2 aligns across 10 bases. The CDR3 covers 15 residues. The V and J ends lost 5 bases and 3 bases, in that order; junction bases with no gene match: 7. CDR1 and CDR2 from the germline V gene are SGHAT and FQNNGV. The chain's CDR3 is CASSRAGGERYEQYF. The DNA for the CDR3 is TGTGCCAGCAGCCGAGCGGGAGGGGAGCGCTACGAGCAGTACTTC.

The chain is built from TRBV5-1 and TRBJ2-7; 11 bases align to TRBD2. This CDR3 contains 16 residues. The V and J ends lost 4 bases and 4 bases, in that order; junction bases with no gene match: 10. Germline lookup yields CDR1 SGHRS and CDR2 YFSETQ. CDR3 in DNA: TGCGCCAGCAGCATAGCCCAGACTAGCGGGACGTACGAGCAGTACTTC. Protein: CASSIAQTSGTYEQYF.

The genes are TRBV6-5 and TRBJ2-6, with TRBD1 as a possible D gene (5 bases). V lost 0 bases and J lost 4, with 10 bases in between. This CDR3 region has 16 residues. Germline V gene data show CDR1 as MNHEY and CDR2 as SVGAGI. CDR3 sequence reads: CASSYSAGYGANVLTF. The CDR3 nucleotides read TGTGCCAGCAGTTACTCGGCAGGGTACGGGGCCAACGTCCTGACTTTC.

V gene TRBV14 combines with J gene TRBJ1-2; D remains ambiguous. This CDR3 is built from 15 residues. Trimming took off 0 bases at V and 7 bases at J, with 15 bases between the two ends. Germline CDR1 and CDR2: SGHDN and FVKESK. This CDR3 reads CASSQDADRLLGYTF. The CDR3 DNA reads TGTGCCAGCAGCCAAGATGCCGACCGACTTCTTGGCTACACCTTC.

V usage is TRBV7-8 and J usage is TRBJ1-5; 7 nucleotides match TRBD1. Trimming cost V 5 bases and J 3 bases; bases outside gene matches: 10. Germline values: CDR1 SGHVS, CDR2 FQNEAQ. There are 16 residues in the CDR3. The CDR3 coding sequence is TGTGCCAGCAGCCCCAAACAGGGGACGCTCAATCAGCCCCAGCATTTT. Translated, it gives CASSPKQGTLNQPQHF.

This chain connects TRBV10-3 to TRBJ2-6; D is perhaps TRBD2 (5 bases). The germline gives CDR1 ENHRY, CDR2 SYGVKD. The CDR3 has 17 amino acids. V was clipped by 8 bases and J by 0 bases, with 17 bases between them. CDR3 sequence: CAIRAMIASSGANVLTF. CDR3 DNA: TGTGCCATCCGCGCGATGATAGCGTCCTCTGGGGCCAACGTCCTGACTTTC.

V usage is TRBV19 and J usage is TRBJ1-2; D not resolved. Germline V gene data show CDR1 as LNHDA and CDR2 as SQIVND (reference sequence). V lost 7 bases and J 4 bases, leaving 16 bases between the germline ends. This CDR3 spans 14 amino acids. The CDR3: CASTPSGLGYGYTF. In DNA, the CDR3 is TGTGCCAGTACCCCCTCCGGCCTTGGCTATGGCTACACCTTC.

The CDR3 region is CASSDRPGQGRSETQYF. CDR3 DNA: TGTGCCAGTAGTGACCGACCGGGACAGGGCCGATCGGAGACCCAGTACTTC. V and J are TRBV19 and TRBJ2-5, with 9 bases fitting TRBD1. The CDR3 is made up of 17 amino acids. V dropped 5 bases and J dropped 5; count of bases not matched to a gene: 15. Germline V gene data show CDR1 as LNHDA and CDR2 as SQIVND (reference sequence).

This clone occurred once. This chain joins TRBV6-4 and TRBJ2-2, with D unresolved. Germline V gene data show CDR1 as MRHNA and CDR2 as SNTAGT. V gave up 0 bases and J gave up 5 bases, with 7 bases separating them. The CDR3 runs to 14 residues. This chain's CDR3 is CASSDSPETGELFF. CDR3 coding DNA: TGTGCCAGCAGTGACTCGCCGGAGACCGGGGAGCTGTTTTTT.

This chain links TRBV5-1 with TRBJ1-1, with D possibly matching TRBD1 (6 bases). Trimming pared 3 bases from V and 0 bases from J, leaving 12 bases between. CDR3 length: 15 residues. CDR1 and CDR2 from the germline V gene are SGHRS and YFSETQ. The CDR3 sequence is CASSSGQTMNTEAFF. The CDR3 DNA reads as TGCGCCAGCAGCTCCGGACAGACCATGAACACTGAAGCTTTCTTT.

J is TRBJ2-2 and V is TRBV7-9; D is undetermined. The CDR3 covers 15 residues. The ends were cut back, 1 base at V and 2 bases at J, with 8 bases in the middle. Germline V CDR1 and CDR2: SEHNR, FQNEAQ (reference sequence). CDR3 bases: TGTGCCAGCAGCTTAGGCTCGGTTAACACCGGGGAGCTGTTTTTT. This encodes CASSLGSVNTGELFF.

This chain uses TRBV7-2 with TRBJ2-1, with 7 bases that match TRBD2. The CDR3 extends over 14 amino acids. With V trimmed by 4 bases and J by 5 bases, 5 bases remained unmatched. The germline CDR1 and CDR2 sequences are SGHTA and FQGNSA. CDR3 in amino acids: CASSSGLVHNEQFF. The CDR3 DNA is TGTGCCAGCAGCTCCGGACTAGTCCACAATGAGCAGTTCTTC. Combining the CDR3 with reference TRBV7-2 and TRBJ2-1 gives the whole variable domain GAGVSQSPSNKVTEKGKDVELRCDPISGHTALYWYRQSLGQGLEFLIYFQGNSAPDKSGLPSDRFSAERTGGSVSTLTIQRTQQEDSAVYLCASSSGLVHNEQFFGPGTRLTVL.

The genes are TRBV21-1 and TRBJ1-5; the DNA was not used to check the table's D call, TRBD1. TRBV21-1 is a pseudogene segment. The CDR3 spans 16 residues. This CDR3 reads CASSQVRDIRFQPQHF. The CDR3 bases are TGTGCCAGCAGCCAGGTGAGGGACATTCGTTTTCAGCCCCAGCATTTT.

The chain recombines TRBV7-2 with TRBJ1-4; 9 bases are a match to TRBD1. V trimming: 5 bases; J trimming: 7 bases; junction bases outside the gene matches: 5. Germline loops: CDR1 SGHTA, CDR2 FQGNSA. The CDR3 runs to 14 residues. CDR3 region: CASSRQGGSEKLFF. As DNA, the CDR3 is TGTGCCAGCAGCCGACAGGGGGGTTCTGAAAAACTGTTTTTT.

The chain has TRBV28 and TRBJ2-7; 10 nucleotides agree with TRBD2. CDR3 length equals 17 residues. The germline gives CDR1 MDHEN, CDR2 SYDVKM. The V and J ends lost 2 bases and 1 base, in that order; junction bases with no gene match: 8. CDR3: CASSLVLAGVGSYEQYF. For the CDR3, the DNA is TGTGCCAGCAGTTTAGTGCTAGCGGGAGTCGGTTCCTACGAGCAGTACTTC.

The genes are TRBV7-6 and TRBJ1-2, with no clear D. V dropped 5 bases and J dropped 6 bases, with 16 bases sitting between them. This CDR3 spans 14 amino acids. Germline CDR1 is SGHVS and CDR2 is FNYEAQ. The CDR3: CASSVGRGVDGYTF. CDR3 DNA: TGTGCCAGCAGCGTAGGGCGGGGAGTGGATGGCTACACCTTC. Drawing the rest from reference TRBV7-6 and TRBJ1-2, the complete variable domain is GAGVSQSPRYKVTKRGQDVALRCDPISGHVSLYWYRQALGQGPEFLTYFNYEAQQDKSGLPNDRFSAERPEGSISTLTIQRTEQRDSAMYRCASSVGRGVDGYTFGSGTRLTVV.